This record concerns one TCR beta chain sequence. Per the study methods: The authors estimated nucleated cell counts from reference gene primer amplification. Assay: immunoSEQ multiplex PCR; the TCRdb copy retains only in-frame clones and omits some. D and trimming were read from the DNA, whereas the V and J calls and clone size are those reported in that table. The profile shows about 330,000 clones, approximately 85% of them singletons. The data derive from a study of blood T cell repertoires in COVID-19. Study-level background: PBMCs, B-cell-depleted T cells, or T cells were the source of the cDNA or gDNA that made up the material.

CDR1 is LGHDT, CDR2 YNNKEL, per germline (reference sequence). The V gene end was trimmed by 0 bases and the J gene end by 8 bases; junction bases not matched to a gene: 2. The CDR3 is 13 amino acids. Material for sequencing was peripheral blood. This clonotype originated in a human donor in a cohort sampled during active COVID-19. The chain recombines TRBV3-1 (or the pseudogene TRBV3-2) with TRBJ2-3, with 7 bases identical to TRBD2. DNA for the CDR3: TGTGCCAGCAGCCAAGACTGGGAGGGTACGCAGTATTTT. Its translation is CASSQDWEGTQYF.